This is a list of T cell receptor beta chains from one sample in a study of tumor and adjacent non-tumor tissue in lung cancer. MiXCR, applied by TCRdb to the multiplex PCR reads, yields one record per CDR3 protein. The table has 100,000 to 120,000 distinct CDR3 sequences, about 80% seen once; the top ten hold about 22%. The specimen sequenced was lung tumor tissue. The source of these receptors is a man in his sixties or seventies with non-small cell lung cancer. CDR3s include the opening cysteine and the closing phenylalanine or tryptophan. The D gene is left open where the match is weak. Some rows have no size entry. The others give once, few or many, or a class for an expanded clone.

d_call	v_call	j_call	clone_size	cdr3_aa	cdr3_nt
TRBD2	TRBV20-1	TRBJ2-5	-	CSATIPLAAQVTRYF	TGCAGTGCTACAATCCCCCTAGCGGCTCAAGTGACCCGGTACTTC
-	TRBV7-9	TRBJ2-1	-	CVSSPSGSGNNEHFF	TGTGTCAGCAGCCCCTCCGGGAGCGGAAACAATGAGCACTTCTTC
-	TRBV11-2	TRBJ2-1	-	CGSNIHVRDWASYNEHFF	TGTGGCAGCAACATACATGTGCGGGACTGGGCCTCCTACAATGAGCACTTCTTC
-	TRBV29-1	TRBJ1-1	once	CSAQTSRRLSRSFF	TGCAGCGCCCAGACATCTAGGAGACTTAGTCGGTCTTTCTTT
TRBD2	TRBV7-8	TRBJ2-2	-	CASSTRTSWGTGDLFF	TGTGCCAGCAGCACCAGGACTAGCTGGGGGACCGGGGATCTGTTTTTT
-	TRBV20-1	TRBJ1-4	-	CSARVVSGGLNEKLLF	TGCAGTGCCAGAGTTGTTTCCGGGGGGCTTAATGAAAAACTGCTTTTT
TRBD2	TRBV5-6	TRBJ2-7	once	CASSKRGGFYGQYF	TGTGCCAGCAGCAAGCGGGGAGGGTTCTATGGGCAGTACTTT
TRBD1	TRBV6-6	TRBJ2-3	once	CPSSYDPDRGRTDTEYF	TGCCCCAGCAGTTACGATCCAGACAGGGGGCGCACAGATACGGAGTATTTT
-	TRBV4-1	TRBJ1-5	-	CASSHLPGRLYSNKAQHF	TGCGCCAGCAGCCACCTTCCAGGCAGACTCTATAGCAATAAGGCCCAGCATTTT
TRBD1	TRBV7-3	TRBJ2-3	-	CASSWTGNMADTQYF	TGTGCCAGTAGCTGGACAGGAAATATGGCAGATACGCAGTATTTT
-	TRBV11-3	TRBJ2-5	-	CVSSLGISLDETKYF	TGTGTCAGCAGCTTAGGGATTAGTCTGGACGAGACCAAGTATTTC
-	TRBV6-2/TRBV6-3	TRBJ2-2	-	CASSSELTYSTGELFF	TGCGCCAGCAGTTCGGAATTGACATATAGCACCGGGGAGCTGTTTTTT
-	TRBV10-2	TRBJ2-5	-	CASGDMGLGEETQYF	TGCGCCAGCGGAGATATGGGACTGGGGGAAGAGACCCAGTACTTC
-	TRBV11-2	TRBJ2-3	few	CASSLTPESNTQYF	TGTGCCAGCAGTTTAACCCCAGAGTCAAATACGCAGTATTTT
-	TRBV14	TRBJ2-1	-	CASNIQGPYNAQFF	TGTGCCAGCAACATCCAGGGTCCTTACAATGCGCAGTTCTTC
-	TRBV29-1	TRBJ2-5	-	CVVATGSQTQYF	TGCGTCGTTGCGACAGGCTCCCAGACCCAGTACTTC
TRBD1	TRBV4-1	TRBJ2-7	-	CASSQGQGANEQYF	TGCGCCAGCAGCCAAGGACAGGGGGCCAATGAGCAGTACTTC
TRBD1	TRBV4-1	TRBJ1-6	-	CPSSQEGQGQASYKSPLHF	TGCCCCAGCAGCCAAGAGGGACAGGGCCAGGCATCCTATAAATCACCCCTCCACTTT
TRBD2	TRBV4-3	TRBJ2-1	-	CASSQNPAGAEYKEQFF	TGCGCCAGCAGCCAAAACCCAGCGGGAGCTGAATACAAAGAGCAGTTTTTC
-	TRBV4-1	TRBJ2-1	-	CASNQVSNEQFF	TGCGCCAGCAACCAAGTGAGTAATGAGCAGTTCTTC
-	TRBV6-1	TRBJ1-1	once	CDSTMAPITEAFF	TGTGACAGTACCATGGCCCCGATCACTGAAGCTTTCTTT
-	TRBV11-3	TRBJ1-4	-	CASSLVRGTFNEKLYF	TGTGCCAGCAGCTTAGTACGTGGAACGTTTAATGAAAAACTGTATTTT
TRBD2	TRBV11-3	TRBJ2-1	-	CSSNLGLAVGPYNEQFF	TGTTCCAGCAACTTAGGTCTAGCGGTAGGGCCCTACAATGAGCAGTTCTTC
TRBD2	TRBV4-1	TRBJ2-7	-	CASSRTLAGEGDEQCF	TGCGCCAGCAGCAGGACACTAGCGGGAGAGGGGGACGAACAGTGCTTC
-	TRBV28	TRBJ2-5	-	CASSPISAGKETLYF	TGTGCCAGCAGTCCCATATCAGCAGGGAAGGAGACCCTGTACTTC
-	TRBV29-1	TRBJ1-2	-	CRVLLTGAYGCTF	-
-	TRBV4-1	TRBJ2-5	-	CASSQEWLQETQYF	TGCGCCAGCAGCCAAGAGTGGCTTCAAGAAACCCAGTACTTC
TRBD2	TRBV4-1	TRBJ2-1	-	CASRSTSGGANEQFF	TGCGCCAGCAGATCGACTAGCGGGGGGGCAAATGAGCAGTTTTTC
-	TRBV5-1	TRBJ2-1	-	CASSLDYKNYEQFF	TGCGCCAGCAGCTTGGACTACAAAAACTATGAGCAGTTCTTC